Included here is one T cell receptor beta chain sequence, with context. These data are taken from a study of Ad26.COV2.S vaccination and SARS-CoV-2 variants. Assay used: immunoSEQ multiplex PCR; TCRdb lists only in-frame clones, some missing. The sample yields roughly 420,000 clones, around nine tenths seen once. This CDR3 spans 12 amino acids. The germline gives CDR1 SGHNT, CDR2 YYREEE (reference sequence). V lost 4 bases, J lost 7 bases, and 8 bases lay in between. Treatment: over 15 received Ad26.COV2.S at low or high dose, single or two shots; roughly five received placebo; per-sample allocation not given. Each sample was drawn 63 days after the first injection (of vaccine or placebo).

This rearrangement joins TRBV5-4 to TRBJ2-2, with no clear D. The source is a person between 18 and 65 years old who received the Ad26.COV2.S COVID-19 vaccine or a placebo. Source: peripheral blood, taken in a trial of Ad26.COV2.S vaccine versus placebo. In DNA form, the CDR3 reads TGTGCCAGCAGCCCGGTGGGCGGGGAGCTGTTTTTT. It codes for CASSPVGGELFF.